The rows below give T cell receptor beta chains drawn from one sample of a study of glioma-infiltrating T cells after dendritic cell vaccination. Profiled with immunoSEQ multiplex PCR; TCRdb holds only in-frame clones, not every one. Here the sample spans roughly 82,000 clones, around 90% being singletons. The source material was blood, sampled before dendritic cell vaccination. These receptors originate from a human donor with glioblastoma. Both conserved end residues are part of each CDR3. Each record gives: clone size, J gene, D gene, V gene, CDR3 DNA, CDR3 protein. The D gene is left open where the match is weak. Some rows have no size entry. The others give once, few or many, or a class for an expanded clone.

>NA|TRBJ2-2|TRBD1|TRBV29-1
TGCAGCGTTGGCAGGGGGTACACCGGGGAGCTGTTTTTT
CSVGRGYTGELFF
>NA|TRBJ1-1|NA|TRBV19
TGTGCCAGTAGTATAGGGAGTACTGAAGCTTTCTTT
CASSIGSTEAFF
>NA|TRBJ2-2|TRBD2|TRBV7-3
TGTGCCAGCTCCCAAGCGGGGGGTAACACCGGGGAGCTGTTTTTT
CASSQAGGNTGELFF
>NA|TRBJ1-6|TRBD1|TRBV4-2
TGTGCCAGCAGCCAGGGTTCGACAGGGCGAGGATCACCCCTCCACTTT
CASSQGSTGRGSPLHF
>NA|TRBJ1-1|NA|TRBV30
TGTGCCTGGAGCAGCGCAGGGTTTGGTGAAGCTTTCTTT
CAWSSAGFGEAFF
>NA|TRBJ2-7|TRBD2|TRBV5-1
TGCGCCAGCACCCCCGATGGCGGGAGCTTTTACGAGCAGTACTTC
CASTPDGGSFYEQYF
>NA|TRBJ2-1|NA|TRBV29-1
TGCAGCGTTGATTCGGGTAACTCCTACAATGAGCAGTTCTTC
CSVDSGNSYNEQFF
>NA|TRBJ2-3|TRBD1|TRBV18
TGTGCCAGCTCACTTACAGGGGGCCCAGATACGCAGTATTTT
CASSLTGGPDTQYF
>NA|TRBJ1-2|NA|TRBV29-1
TGCAGCGTTGAAGTGAGCGGAGGAGGGGTTAATGGCTACACCTTC
CSVEVSGGGVNGYTF
>NA|TRBJ1-1|TRBD1|TRBV14
TGTGCCAGCAGCCAAAGACAGGGTGTAATGGCTTTCTTT
CASSQRQGVMAFF
>NA|TRBJ2-1|TRBD2|TRBV30
TGTGCCTGGAGCGCGGGACTAGCGGGAGTAAATGAGCAGTTCTTC
CAWSAGLAGVNEQFF
>few|TRBJ2-1|NA|TRBV13
TGTGCCAGCAGCCCTAGGGGGGGCGAGCAGTTCTTC
CASSPRGGEQFF
>NA|TRBJ2-7|TRBD1|TRBV19
TGTGCCAGTAGTCAGACAGGGGTCGGCGAGCAGTACTTC
CASSQTGVGEQYF
>NA|TRBJ1-2|NA|TRBV11-2
TGTGCCAGCAGCTTAGTGGGTTCCTCAGGGGTCTATGGCTACACCTTC
CASSLVGSSGVYGYTF
>NA|TRBJ2-1|TRBD2|TRBV5-1
TGCGCCAGCAGCCGGGGCGGGGGGAGAAACAATGAGCAGTTCTTC
CASSRGGGRNNEQFF
>NA|TRBJ2-1|TRBD2|TRBV7-9
TGTGCCAGCAGCTTCCTAGCGGGAGTGAGCAATGAGCAGTTCTTC
CASSFLAGVSNEQFF
>NA|TRBJ2-7|NA|TRBV6-5
TGTGCCAGCAGTTCTTCCTACTACGAGCAGTACTTC
CASSSSYYEQYF
>NA|TRBJ2-7|TRBD1|TRBV9
TGTGCCAGCAGCGCGGACAGGGCAGGGTACGAGCAGTACTTC
CASSADRAGYEQYF
>NA|TRBJ1-4|TRBD1|TRBV18
TGTGCCAGCTCACGACAGGGAAATTCTAATGAAAAACTGTTTTTT
CASSRQGNSNEKLFF
>NA|TRBJ1-1|NA|TRBV7-6
TGTGCCAGCAGCAGGGACACCAACACTGAAGCTTTCTTT
CASSRDTNTEAFF
>NA|TRBJ1-1|NA|TRBV5-5
TGTGCCAGCAGCTTTCAGCGGGGAACTGAAGCTTTCTTT
CASSFQRGTEAFF
>NA|TRBJ1-1|TRBD1|TRBV19
TGTGCCAGTAGGACAGGGGAAAACACTGAAGCTTTCTTT
CASRTGENTEAFF
>NA|TRBJ2-7|TRBD1|TRBV5-1
TGCGCCAGCAGCTTGGGGAGGACAGGCGACGAGCAGTACTTC
CASSLGRTGDEQYF
>NA|TRBJ1-2|TRBD1|TRBV6-6
TGTGCCAGCAGTTACCGACCGGACAGGGGGACGGATGGCTACACCTTC
CASSYRPDRGTDGYTF
>NA|TRBJ2-1|TRBD2|TRBV27
TGTGCCAGCAGTTTCGGCGGGACTAGCGGTTACAATGAGCAGTTCTTC
CASSFGGTSGYNEQFF
>NA|TRBJ1-1|NA|TRBV9
TGTGCCAGCAGCGTAGGGGGGCTCGCTGAAGCTTTCTTT
CASSVGGLAEAFF